This T cell receptor beta chain was identified in a study of CD8 T cells in ankylosing spondylitis. A few counts support this clonotype. Its target is not known. General observations from the study: Reported data indicate significant enrichment of disease-linked clones within matched ankylosing spondylitis synovial fluid.

With molecular barcodes, quantitative 5'-RACE was used to make the TCR beta libraries. TCRdb called the 5' RACE reads again in MiXCR, with one record for every CDR3 protein. Of around 210,000 distinct CDR3 sequences listed, 7% to 10% were seen once; the top ten hold 4.8%. The CDR3 extends over 13 amino acids. Looked up from germline, CDR1 is SQVTM and CDR2 is ANQGSEA. Trimming at V came to 6 bases and at J to 4 bases, leaving 2 bases not matched to a gene. Sequenced sample: blood, either unsorted or a sorted T cell fraction (not recorded which). The receptor was derived from a female donor with ankylosing spondylitis or in good health (not recorded which). The rearrangement uses TRBV29-1 and TRBJ1-5; 11 nucleotides match TRBD1. The CDR3 DNA reads TGCAGCGTCGGGGACAGGGGGAATCAGCCCCAGCATTTT. This encodes CSVGDRGNQPQHF.